This entry describes one T cell receptor (beta chain). The specificity of this receptor is unknown. Per-base qualities were not stored, and no clone one base away is much larger. The germline V gene (reference sequence) supplies CDR1 LGHDT and CDR2 YNNKEL. The V end loses 1 base and the J end loses 7 bases, and a stretch of 16 bases separates them. From cysteine to phenylalanine, the CDR3 is 16 amino acids long. The retained sequence is limited to the CDR3, 48 bases, with the frame set at the first base. TCRbeta CDR3 regions were amplified from genomic DNA by means of the immunoSEQ Assay, a bias-controlled multiplex PCR. Under the source paper's analysis protocol: The number of nucleated cells in each sample was estimated from the amplification of reference gene primers within the assay. Sequence reads were collapsed and filtered to measure the absolute abundance of every unique TCRbeta CDR3 rearrangement. For each sample, productive Simpson clonality was calculated as the square root of Simpson's diversity index across productive rearrangements. TCRdb provides this immuneACCESS table in a form limited to in-frame rearrangements. Some clones are lacking; in checked studies, under half of them reflect an unresolved V gene, and why the rest are absent is not known. V, J and clone size are those of that table, while D and trimming were read from the DNA. The sample table shows fewer than 90,000 clones, and roughly 88% are seen once. The leading ten clones occupy roughly 8.7% of the sample.

The record originates from a study of blood T cell repertoires in COVID-19 (dated by TCRdb to 2020 to 2022). In terms of the full investigation: The collaborator samples originated in the United States, Italy and Spain and spanned the acute and convalescent phases of COVID-19. The dataset comprised deeply sampled blood TCRbeta repertoires from subjects exposed to, actively infected with, or recovered from COVID-19. The repertoires were released in a freely available public database meant as a resource for research on the immune response to SARS-CoV-2. Where HLA class I and class II types were available, the types were taken from metadata supplied by the sample provider, not from assay-based typing. A de-identified subject ID, COVID-19 status, age in years and sex were almost always included in the sample metadata. Samples were obtained from the ongoing ImmuneRACE study (first 160 participants) and from approximately 1,200 subjects provided by 6 global collaborators. The prospective study material was composed of cDNA or gDNA derived from T cells, B-cell-depleted T cells, or PBMCs.

Overall study outcomes, separate from this receptor: The quantity of clinical and demographic metadata differed by source and by participant and was supplied without curation.

Whole blood was collected in K2EDTA tubes by collaborating institutions according to the institutions' own protocols. For TCRbeta analysis, collaborators shipped samples in one of three forms: frozen whole blood, isolated PBMCs, or DNA extracted from either of those sample types. This clonotype was sampled from a man aged 30-40 years with acute or convalescent COVID-19. Sequencing was performed on peripheral blood. The V and J segments used are TRBV3-1 (or the pseudogene TRBV3-2) and TRBJ1-4; TRBD1 is perhaps the D gene, given 6 matching bases. The DNA sequence reads TGTGCCAGCAGCCAAGTTCGGACAGTTCGGGGTGAAAAACTGTTTTTT. It translates to CASSQVRTVRGEKLFF.